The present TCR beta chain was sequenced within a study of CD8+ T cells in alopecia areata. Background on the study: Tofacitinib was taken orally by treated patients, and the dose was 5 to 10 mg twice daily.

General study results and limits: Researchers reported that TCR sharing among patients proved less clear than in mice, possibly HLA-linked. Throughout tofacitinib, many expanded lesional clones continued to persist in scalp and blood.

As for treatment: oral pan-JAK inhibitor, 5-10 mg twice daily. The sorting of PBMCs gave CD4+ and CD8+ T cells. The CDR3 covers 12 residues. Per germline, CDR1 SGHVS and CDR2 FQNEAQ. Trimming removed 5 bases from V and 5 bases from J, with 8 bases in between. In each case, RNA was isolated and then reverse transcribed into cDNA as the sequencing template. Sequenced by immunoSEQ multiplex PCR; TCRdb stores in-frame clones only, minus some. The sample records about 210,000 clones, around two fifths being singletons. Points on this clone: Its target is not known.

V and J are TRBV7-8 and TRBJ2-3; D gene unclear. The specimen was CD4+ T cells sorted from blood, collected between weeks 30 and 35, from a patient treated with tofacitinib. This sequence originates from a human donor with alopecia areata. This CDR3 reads CASSPPGDTQYF. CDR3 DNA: TGTGCCAGCAGCCCCCCGGGAGATACGCAGTATTTT.